This T cell receptor (beta chain) appears in the sequencing data of a study of T cell repertoires in cytomegalovirus infection. For the study at large: Indications of both CMV infection and matching HLA type were provided by public TCR beta signatures.

TCRdb re-derived calls from the reads in MiXCR, one entry per CDR3 protein. The data show fewer than 85,000 distinct CDR3 sequences, 3% to 4% seen once. Study results and caveats: What dominated the ex vivo response were HLA-C-restricted CMV-specific TCR beta clonotypes.

Trimming removed 4 bases from V and 0 bases from J, with 7 bases in between. Germline CDR1 SGHTA, CDR2 FQGNSA. This CDR3 is 15 amino acids long. Ten or more counts support this clonotype. The antigen is undetermined. The sequenced sample was PBMCs. The receptor comes from a human donor in good health (CMV status not recorded). Some clones in this sample may be carry-over from other donors' samples. The V and J genes are TRBV7-2 and TRBJ2-6, with a tentative D call TRBD2 (5 bases). The CDR3 DNA reads TGTGCCAGCAGCTACGACTACTCTGGGGCCAACGTCCTGACTTTC. This codes for CASSYDYSGANVLTF.